These T cell receptor beta chains were read from a single sample in a study of cytomegalovirus exposure and HLA in healthy donors. The repertoire was sequenced with immunoSEQ multiplex PCR; TCRdb's copy has only in-frame clones and lacks some. This sample carries 90,000 to 120,000 clones, over 60% of them seen once, and the ten largest clones take about 5.2%. The sample taken for sequencing was PBMCs. Receptor source: a female donor in good health and CMV-seropositive. CDR3s leave out the opening cysteine and the closing phenylalanine or tryptophan.

V gene | CDR3 protein
TRBV5-1 | ASSRQTNTEAF
TRBV4-2 | ASSPAGLETQY
TRBV30 | AWSMGISNQPQH
TRBV28 | ASSSRGGLAGGPGMNEQF
TRBV18 | ASSPGGGETQY
TRBV11-2 | ASSLASANYGYT
TRBV28 | ASRVDFDTDTQY
TRBV19 | ASSISWSGDTQY
TRBV7-3 | ASSPRGLAGGVEQF
TRBV15 | ATTNEYEARAEQPQH
TRBV13 | ASSSWDSGSYEQY
TRBV4-2 | ASSQGAWASGGAHEQY
TRBV19 | ASTETGGGTEAF
TRBV5-1 | ASSLAPAGGRYNEQF
TRBV4-2 | ASSRGVDTGASYEQY
TRBV30 | AWSGRNTRPGTISYNEQF
TRBV9 | ASSGELAGAMYEQF